This TCR beta chain was profiled in a study of T cells in women clearing cervical HPV infection (dated by TCRdb to the late 2010s). The study in broad terms: Cases were under 30 women with histologically confirmed HPV16-related CIN3 or worse, including a couple of invasive cancers. Controls were some 26 women whose single incident HPV16 infection cleared within 12 months without precancer or cancer developing. Case blood was taken at the visit when the lesion was first identified, whereas control blood was taken when infection was no longer detected. Among cases, blood sampling occurred a median of 149 days after lesion detection, with an interquartile range of 90 to 200 days. Because only a few women had HLA typing data, the possibility that HLA type acted as a confounder could not be ruled out. This exploratory proof-of-principle case-control study, nested within the Guanacaste HPV Natural History Study in Costa Rica, compared TCR repertoires among women with different cervical HPV16 outcomes. Cases and controls were matched on age within five years and on year of sample collection. Cases had a median age of almost 35 years and controls had a median age of about 41, with no significant differences in baseline characteristics. The parent cohort enrolled roughly 9,400 women aged 18 or older in Guanacaste, Costa Rica, in about 1993 to 1995 and followed the women for less than eight years. As quality controls, five blinded duplicates were added to each group, bringing the total to roughly 60 samples made up of some 50 participants and approximately ten replicates.

Comment on this clone: This clone's antigen is unknown. The read ends 3 residues before the CDR3 terminus; that terminus is restored from the germline J gene.

The immunoSEQ assay used multiplex PCR to amplify TCR beta CDR3 regions from an average of approximately 1,200 ng of genomic DNA per sample. Primer bias was corrected in the assay by using a complete synthetic TCR repertoire to establish an amplification baseline. The amplicons were sequenced using the Illumina platform. On the study's bioinformatics: Sequences were error-corrected by clustering with frequency ratios and a modified nearest-neighbor algorithm, then analyzed in the immunoSEQ Analyzer with IMGT gene definitions. TCR richness and evenness were averaged over 20 rarefaction repeats at each rarefaction depth, excluding samples with fewer sequences than the depth. V, D and J gene relative abundances were compared between groups with Wilcoxon rank sum tests, applying FDR correction. For the blinded duplicates, the intraclass correlation was 90% to 97% for TCR richness and averaged around 81% across about 66 gene segments. TCRdb took over this immuneACCESS table, retaining in-frame rearrangements with V and J assigned. Such tables are incomplete; in checked studies, under half of the missing clones stem from an unresolved V gene, and the remainder is unexplained. That table gives V, J and clone size, and the DNA gave D and trimming. The sample table gives 44,000 or so clones. More than 0.8% of the sample is in the top ten clones.

Every participant had a single incident cervical HPV16 infection, and prevalent HPV16 infections were excluded. Cervical HPV DNA was detected by MY09/MY11 PCR, and genotyping was performed by dot-blot hybridization. Roughly 15 mL of heparinized blood was centrifuged, after which the buffy coat was aliquoted, frozen at -30 degrees C, and then stored at -80 degrees C. QIAGEN kits were used to extract genomic DNA from buffy coat specimens. Here is what the overall study found, with its caveats: The cross-sectional design could not show whether associations preceded infection or resulted from it; effector/memory subsets and HPV-specific T cells were not isolated. CIN3+ cases had significantly higher TCR repertoire richness than controls across sequencing depths, but evenness did not differ between the groups. Lower TRBV6-7 relative abundance was observed in cases than in controls (roughly 0.12% versus 0.15%; Bonferroni P = 0.0008). Because the number of T cells in each sample was unknown, differences in richness could reflect differing T-cell content rather than repertoire biology. Random forest classifiers that combined richness and V gene abundances separated cases from controls with an estimated AUC of 0.8 to 0.85.

Measured from the cysteine to the phenylalanine, the CDR3 is 14 residues long. The 33 bases shown cover part of the CDR3, and their frame starts at base 1. Based on the germline V gene (reference sequence), the CDR1 and CDR2 sequences are SEHNR and FQNEAQ. The trim is 4 bases for V and 5 bases for J, with a gap of 11 bases between the germline ends. Rearrangement joined TRBV7-9 to TRBJ2-2; possibly the D gene is TRBD2, per 7 matching bases. The sample was blood buffy coat. The TCR sequence derives from a woman aged 18-69 years with a cervical HPV16 infection that either progressed to CIN3+ or cleared (not recorded which). CDR3 reads: CASSYRGATGELFF. The DNA read from the CDR3 is TGTGCCAGCAGCTACCGGGGGGCAACCGGGGAG.